Here is one TCR beta chain with its context. Its antigen is currently unknown. V lost 6 bases, J lost 2 bases, and 19 bases lay in between. This CDR3 has 16 residues. The V gene's germline CDR1 is SGHNT and CDR2 YYREEE (reference sequence). The record originates from a study of CD4 T cells in relation to SARS-CoV-2 and coronaviruses. Study results and limitations: Around 62% of donors had memory CD4+ clonotypes crossrecognizing SARS-CoV-2 and common cold coronavirus spike.

The assay was immunoSEQ multiplex PCR, and TCRdb's table has in-frame clones only and misses some. The sample carries roughly 24,000 clones, roughly 80% recorded once. Before the COVID-19 pandemic, during about 2011-2018, CD4+ T cells were taken from unexposed donors. The cells were cultured for approximately ten days before CD4+ T cells were isolated. Unexposed-donor CD4+ T cells were probed with SARS-CoV-2 S/N and four cold-coronavirus spikes, cells permitting. Half the medium was replaced with IL-2 medium on days 3 and 7. The specimen sequenced was CD4+ T cells from PBMCs, cultured in vitro. The TCR sequence derives from a human donor in good health. The gene calls are TRBV5-4 and TRBJ2-3, with a possible D match to TRBD1 (5 bases). This CDR3 reads CASTRQSGIPTDTQYF. In DNA, the CDR3 is TGTGCCAGCACCAGACAGTCAGGGATACCCACAGATACGCAGTATTTT.